Listed below are T cell receptor beta chains from one sample, sequenced in a study of CD8 T cells in ankylosing spondylitis. TCRdb reprocessed the 5' RACE reads via MiXCR and lists one record per CDR3 protein. The profile covers around 99,000 distinct CDR3 sequences, with 8.8% appearing a single time and under 6% taken by the ten largest. The sequenced sample was blood, either unsorted or a sorted T cell fraction (not recorded which). Receptor source: a male donor with ankylosing spondylitis or in good health (not recorded which). CDR3s include the opening cysteine and the closing phenylalanine or tryptophan. D genes are given only for firm matches. The size field is filled for only some rows; it gives once, few, many or a size class.

J: TRBJ2-3; D: TRBD1; size: many; V: TRBV28; DNA: TGTGCCAGCAGTTTTTCAGGGGGTTCAGATACGCAGTATTTT; CDR3: CASSFSGGSDTQYF
J: TRBJ2-1; D: -; size: few; V: TRBV7-2; DNA: TGTGCCAGCAGCTTAGGGGGGACAAACAATGAGCAGTTCTTC; CDR3: CASSLGGTNNEQFF
J: TRBJ1-2; D: -; size: many; V: TRBV7-9; DNA: TGTGCCAGCAGCCGCGTACAGGAGGGGAGGAATGGCTACACCTTC; CDR3: CASSRVQEGRNGYTF
J: TRBJ2-3; D: -; size: -; V: TRBV27; DNA: TGTGCCAGCAGTGGGTTGGGCAGAATCCCTGGCACTAGCATAGATACGCAGTATTTT; CDR3: CASSGLGRIPGTSIDTQYF
J: TRBJ1-4; D: -; size: many; V: TRBV5-1; DNA: TGCGCCAGCAGCTTCAGGGAGATGGGGGAAAAACTGTTTTTT; CDR3: CASSFREMGEKLFF
J: TRBJ2-7; D: -; size: many; V: TRBV28; DNA: TGTGCCAGCAGTCGGGCCGGGGTTGGGGAGCAGTACTTC; CDR3: CASSRAGVGEQYF
J: TRBJ2-7; D: -; size: many; V: TRBV14; DNA: TGTGCCAGCAGCCAACGAAGGACGGCGCCTTTCTACGAGCAGTACTTC; CDR3: CASSQRRTAPFYEQYF
J: TRBJ2-7; D: TRBD1; size: -; V: TRBV6-1; DNA: TGTGCCAGCAAGGAGGGACAGGGATTCGAGCAGTACTTC; CDR3: CASKEGQGFEQYF
J: TRBJ2-7; D: TRBD1; size: many; V: TRBV20-1; DNA: TGCAGTGCTAGGGCACAGGGGTTTCGTTACGAGCAGTACTTC; CDR3: CSARAQGFRYEQYF
J: TRBJ2-2; D: -; size: many; V: TRBV5-1; DNA: TGCGCCAGCAGCTTGGTCGACGGCACCGGGGAGCTGTTTTTT; CDR3: CASSLVDGTGELFF
J: TRBJ1-1; D: -; size: few; V: TRBV7-3; DNA: TGTGCCAGCAGCTGGGGCAGAGAGAACACTGAAGCTTTCTTT; CDR3: CASSWGRENTEAFF
J: TRBJ2-1; D: TRBD2; size: -; V: TRBV20-1; DNA: TGCAGTGCTCAGGGATCCGGAGCGGGGGGGCGGTACAATGAGCAGTTCTTC; CDR3: CSAQGSGAGGRYNEQFF
J: TRBJ2-5; D: -; size: few; V: TRBV23-1; DNA: TGCGCCAGCAGTCCGCAGGGACACTCCAACCTAAAAGAGACCCAGTACTTC; CDR3: CASSPQGHSNLKETQYF
J: TRBJ2-1; D: TRBD2; size: many; V: TRBV23-1; DNA: TGCGCCAGCAGTGTGGGTAGCGGGGGGAACAATGAGCAGTTCTTC; CDR3: CASSVGSGGNNEQFF
J: TRBJ2-1; D: TRBD2; size: many; V: TRBV3-1; DNA: TGTGCCAGCAGCCAACTAGCGGGGGATGAGCAGTTCTTC; CDR3: CASSQLAGDEQFF
J: TRBJ1-2; D: -; size: many; V: TRBV18; DNA: TGTGCCAGCTCACCTTTGGTCGACGGCTACACCTTC; CDR3: CASSPLVDGYTF
J: TRBJ2-2; D: -; size: many; V: TRBV12-3/TRBV12-4; DNA: TGTGCCTACCGTGGTGGGAACACCGGGGAGCTGTTTTTT; CDR3: CAYRGGNTGELFF
J: TRBJ2-5; D: -; size: many; V: TRBV20-1; DNA: TGCAGTGCTCGACCCGACCTGTTGGAGACCCAGTACTTC; CDR3: CSARPDLLETQYF
J: TRBJ1-3; D: -; size: many; V: TRBV2; DNA: TGTGCCAGCAGGCCTACAGGGAGCTCTGGAAACACCATATATTTT; CDR3: CASRPTGSSGNTIYF
J: TRBJ2-3; D: -; size: few; V: TRBV11-2; DNA: TGTGCCAGCAGTTGGGGTAGCACAGATACGCAGTATTTT; CDR3: CASSWGSTDTQYF
J: TRBJ2-3; D: -; size: -; V: TRBV5-1; DNA: TGCGCCAGCAGCTTGAATACCGGGGTGAGCACAGATACGCAGTATTTT; CDR3: CASSLNTGVSTDTQYF
J: TRBJ1-1; D: TRBD1; size: many; V: TRBV12-3/TRBV12-4; DNA: TGTGCCAGCAAATTACAGGGGGCTGTCGGCACTGAAGCTTTCTTT; CDR3: CASKLQGAVGTEAFF
J: TRBJ2-1; D: TRBD2; size: -; V: TRBV2; DNA: TGTGCCAGCAGTGAGGCGGGGGCCTACAATGAGCAGTTCTTC; CDR3: CASSEAGAYNEQFF
J: TRBJ2-5; D: TRBD1; size: many; V: TRBV7-9; DNA: TGTGCCGGAAGACAGGGGGCGAGGGAGACCCAGTACTTC; CDR3: CAGRQGARETQYF
J: TRBJ2-7; D: TRBD1; size: many; V: TRBV12-3/TRBV12-4; DNA: TGTGCCAGCAGCCCCGGGTGGACAGGGACCTACGAGCAGTACTTC; CDR3: CASSPGWTGTYEQYF
J: TRBJ2-3; D: -; size: many; V: TRBV2; DNA: TGTGCCAGCAGTGCAGCCTCAGATACGCAGTATTTT; CDR3: CASSAASDTQYF
J: TRBJ1-2; D: TRBD1; size: many; V: TRBV20-1; DNA: TGCAGTGCCCCCCGGACAGGGCGGAATGGCTACACCTTC; CDR3: CSAPRTGRNGYTF